This TCR beta chain was identified during a study of blood T cell repertoires in COVID-19. On the study more broadly: The United States, Italy and Spain supplied acute and convalescent COVID-19 samples.

Original processing notes: Estimation of nucleated cell counts relied on the amplification of reference gene primers. Data came from immunoSEQ multiplex PCR; TCRdb stores just in-frame clones and leaves some out. Clonal size and the V and J genes are those of that table, whereas D and trimming came from the DNA. Altogether about 59,000 clones are present, around nine tenths being singletons, with the ten largest covering approximately 16%. Losses at the gene ends were 0 bases for V and 1 base for J; bases not matched to a gene: 2. The CDR3 is 15 amino acids. CDR1 and CDR2 (germline): SGHRS, YFSETQ. This sequence joins TRBV5-1 and TRBJ2-7; 9 positions agree with TRBD2. The origin of this receptor is a man older than 75 with acute or convalescent COVID-19. Sequencing used peripheral blood. The CDR3 region has the DNA TGCGCCAGCAGCTTGGCTCTAGCGGGGTCCTACGAGCAGTACTTC. It yields the protein CASSLALAGSYEQYF.